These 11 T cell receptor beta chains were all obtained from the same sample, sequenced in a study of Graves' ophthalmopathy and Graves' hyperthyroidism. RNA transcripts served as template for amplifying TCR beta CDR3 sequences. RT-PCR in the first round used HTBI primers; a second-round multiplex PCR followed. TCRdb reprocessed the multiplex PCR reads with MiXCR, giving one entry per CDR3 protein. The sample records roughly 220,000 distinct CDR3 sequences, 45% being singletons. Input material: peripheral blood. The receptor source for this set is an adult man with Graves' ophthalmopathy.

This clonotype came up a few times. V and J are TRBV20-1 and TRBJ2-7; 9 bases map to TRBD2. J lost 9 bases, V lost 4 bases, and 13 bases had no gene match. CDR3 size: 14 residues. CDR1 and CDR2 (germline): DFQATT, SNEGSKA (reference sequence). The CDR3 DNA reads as TGCAGTGCTACCCTAGCTAGCGGGGCCCCTGGGCAGTACTTC. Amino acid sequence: CSATLASGAPGQYF.

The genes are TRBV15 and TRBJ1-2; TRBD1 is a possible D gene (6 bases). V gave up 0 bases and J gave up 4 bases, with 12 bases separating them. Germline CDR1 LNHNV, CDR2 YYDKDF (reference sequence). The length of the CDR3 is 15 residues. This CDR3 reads CATSRDRGGPYGYTF. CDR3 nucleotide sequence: TGTGCCACCAGCAGAGATAGGGGGGGGCCCTATGGCTACACCTTC.

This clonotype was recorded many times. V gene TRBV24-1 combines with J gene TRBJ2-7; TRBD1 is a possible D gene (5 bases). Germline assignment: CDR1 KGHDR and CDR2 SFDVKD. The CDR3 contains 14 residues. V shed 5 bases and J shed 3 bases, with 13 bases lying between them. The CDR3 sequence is CATSGTDTGYEQYF. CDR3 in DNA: TGTGCCACCAGTGGGACGGATACAGGCTACGAGCAGTACTTC.

CDR3 region: CASSSRIGLAEPQNTGELFF. CDR3 DNA: TGTGCCAGCAGTTCCAGAATAGGACTAGCGGAACCTCAGAACACCGGGGAGCTGTTTTTT. J is TRBJ2-2 and V is TRBV7-9; 10 positions match TRBD2. The CDR3 totals 20 residues. V lost 6 bases to trimming and J lost 1 base; unmatched junction nucleotides: 17. The V gene's germline CDR1 is SEHNR and CDR2 FQNEAQ (reference sequence).

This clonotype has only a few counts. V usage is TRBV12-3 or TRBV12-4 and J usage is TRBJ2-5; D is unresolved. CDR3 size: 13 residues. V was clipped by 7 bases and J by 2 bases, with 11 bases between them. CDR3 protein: CASTTTIQETQYF. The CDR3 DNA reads TGTGCCAGCACCACCACTATTCAAGAGACCCAGTACTTC.

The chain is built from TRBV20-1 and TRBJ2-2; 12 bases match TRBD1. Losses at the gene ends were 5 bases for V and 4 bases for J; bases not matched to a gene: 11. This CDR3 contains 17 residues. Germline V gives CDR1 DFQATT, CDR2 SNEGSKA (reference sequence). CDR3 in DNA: TGCAGTGCTGGGGGGACAGGGGGCGCCCCGAGCACCGGGGAGCTGTTTTTT. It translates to CSAGGTGGAPSTGELFF.

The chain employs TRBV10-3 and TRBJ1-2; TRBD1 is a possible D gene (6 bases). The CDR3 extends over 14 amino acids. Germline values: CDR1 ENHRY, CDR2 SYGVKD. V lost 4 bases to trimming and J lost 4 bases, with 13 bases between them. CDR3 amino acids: CAISADRHCYGYTF. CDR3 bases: TGTGCCATCAGTGCAGACAGGCATTGCTATGGCTACACCTTC.

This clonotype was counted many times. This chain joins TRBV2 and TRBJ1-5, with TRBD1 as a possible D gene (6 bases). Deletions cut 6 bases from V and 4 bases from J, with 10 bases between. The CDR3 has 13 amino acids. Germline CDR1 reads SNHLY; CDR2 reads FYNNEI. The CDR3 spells CASSGRGNQPQHF. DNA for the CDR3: TGTGCCAGCAGCGGAAGGGGGAATCAGCCCCAGCATTTT.

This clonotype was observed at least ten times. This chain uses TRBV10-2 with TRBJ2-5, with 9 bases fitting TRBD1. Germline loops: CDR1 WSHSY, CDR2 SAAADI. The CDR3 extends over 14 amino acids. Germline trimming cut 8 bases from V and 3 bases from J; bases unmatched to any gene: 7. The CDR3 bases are TGCGCCAGCTCGGACAGGGGAAATGAAGAGACCCAGTACTTC. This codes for CASSDRGNEETQYF.

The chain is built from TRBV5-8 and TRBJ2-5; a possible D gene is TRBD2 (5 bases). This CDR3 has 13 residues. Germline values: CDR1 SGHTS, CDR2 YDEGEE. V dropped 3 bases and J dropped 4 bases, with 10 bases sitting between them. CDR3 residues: CASSWERSETQYF. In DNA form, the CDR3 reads TGTGCCAGCAGCTGGGAGCGGTCAGAGACCCAGTACTTC.

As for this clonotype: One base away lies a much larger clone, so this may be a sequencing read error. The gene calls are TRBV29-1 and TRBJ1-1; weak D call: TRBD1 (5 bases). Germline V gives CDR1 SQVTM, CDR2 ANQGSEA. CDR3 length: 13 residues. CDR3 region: CSVRRGVDTEASF. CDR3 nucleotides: TGCAGCGTCCGGAGAGGGGTGGACACTGAAGCTTCCTTT.